This T cell receptor (beta chain) derives from a study of CXCR3-negative and CXCR3-positive naive CD8 T cells. Overall study findings and caveats: When CXCR3-positive naive cells were set against CXCR3-negative naive cells, the former had more hydrophobic TRB CDR3s. Naive subsets displayed similar surface CD5, and TCR strength was inferred from TRB CDR3 properties.

Notes on this clonotype: Its antigen is currently unknown.

UMI-labeled TRB cDNA libraries were prepared by 5' RACE. TCRdb re-called the 5' RACE reads and gives one entry per CDR3 protein, without DNA. The sample holds some 54,000 distinct CDR3 sequences. CDR3 length equals 14 residues. Germline V gene data show CDR1 as SQVTM and CDR2 as ANQGSEA. Material: naive CXCR3+ CD8+ T cells from blood. Described subset: CD45RO-CCR7+CD27+CD95- naive CD8+ T cells expressing CXCR3 (TNR3+). The chain has TRBV29-1 and TRBJ1-2; checking the TCRdb D call of TRBD1 is not possible without DNA. This TCR came from a human donor in good health. Some clones in this sample may be carry-over from other donors' samples. CDR3 sequence reads: CSVEVDRLNYGYTF.